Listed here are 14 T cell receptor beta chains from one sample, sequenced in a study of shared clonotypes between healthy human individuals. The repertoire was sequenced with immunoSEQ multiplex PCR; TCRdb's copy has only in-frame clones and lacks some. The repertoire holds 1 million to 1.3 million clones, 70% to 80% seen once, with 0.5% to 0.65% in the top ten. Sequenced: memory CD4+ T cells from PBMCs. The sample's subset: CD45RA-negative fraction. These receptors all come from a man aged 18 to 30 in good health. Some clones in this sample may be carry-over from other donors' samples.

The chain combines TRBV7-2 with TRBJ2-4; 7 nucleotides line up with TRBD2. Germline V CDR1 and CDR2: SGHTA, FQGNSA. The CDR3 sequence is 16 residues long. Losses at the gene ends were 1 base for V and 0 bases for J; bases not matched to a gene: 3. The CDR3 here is CASSLVAGLAKNIQYF. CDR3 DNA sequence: TGTGCCAGCAGCTTAGTAGCGGGTCTAGCCAAAAACATTCAGTACTTC.

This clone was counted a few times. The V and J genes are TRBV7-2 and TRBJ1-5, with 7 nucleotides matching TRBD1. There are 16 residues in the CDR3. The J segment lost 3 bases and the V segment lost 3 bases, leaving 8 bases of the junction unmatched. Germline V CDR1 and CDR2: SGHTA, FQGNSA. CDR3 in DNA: TGTGCCAGCAGCTTCAGGGGGTTGGCTGACAATCAGCCCCAGCATTTT. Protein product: CASSFRGLADNQPQHF. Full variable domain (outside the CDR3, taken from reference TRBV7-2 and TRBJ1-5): GAGVSQSPSNKVTEKGKDVELRCDPISGHTALYWYRQSLGQGLEFLIYFQGNSAPDKSGLPSDRFSAERTGGSVSTLTIQRTQQEDSAVYLCASSFRGLADNQPQHFGDGTRLSIL.

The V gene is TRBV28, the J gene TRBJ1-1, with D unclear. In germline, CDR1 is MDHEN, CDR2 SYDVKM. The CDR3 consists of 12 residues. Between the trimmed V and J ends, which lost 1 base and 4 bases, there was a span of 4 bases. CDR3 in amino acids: CASSLLSTEAFF. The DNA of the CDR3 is TGTGCCAGCAGTTTATTATCCACTGAAGCTTTCTTT.

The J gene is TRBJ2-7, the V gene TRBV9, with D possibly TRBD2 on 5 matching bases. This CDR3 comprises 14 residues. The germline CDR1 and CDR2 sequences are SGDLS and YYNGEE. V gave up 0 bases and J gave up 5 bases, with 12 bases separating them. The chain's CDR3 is CASSVVGLEDEQYF. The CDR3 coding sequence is TGTGCCAGCAGCGTAGTGGGTCTGGAGGACGAGCAGTACTTC.

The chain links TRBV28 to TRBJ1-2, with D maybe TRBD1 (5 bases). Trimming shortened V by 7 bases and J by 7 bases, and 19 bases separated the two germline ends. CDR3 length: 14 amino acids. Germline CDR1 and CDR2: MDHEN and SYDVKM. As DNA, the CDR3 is TGTGCCAGCACCCTCGGGGCCTCTAAGGGTGGCTACACCTTC. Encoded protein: CASTLGASKGGYTF.

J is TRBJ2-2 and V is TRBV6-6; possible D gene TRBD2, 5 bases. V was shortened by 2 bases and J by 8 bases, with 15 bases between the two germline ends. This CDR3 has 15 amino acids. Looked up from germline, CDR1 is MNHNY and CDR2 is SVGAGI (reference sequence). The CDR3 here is CASSYVDDRGGELFF. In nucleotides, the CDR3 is TGTGCCAGCAGTTACGTTGATGACCGGGGAGGGGAGCTGTTTTTT.

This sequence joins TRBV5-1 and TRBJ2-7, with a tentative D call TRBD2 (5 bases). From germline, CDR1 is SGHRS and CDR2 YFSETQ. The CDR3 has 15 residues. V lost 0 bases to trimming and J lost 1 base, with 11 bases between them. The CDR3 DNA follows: TGCGCCAGCAGCTTGGCCCTGGGAGCGTCCTACGAGCAGTACTTC. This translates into CASSLALGASYEQYF.

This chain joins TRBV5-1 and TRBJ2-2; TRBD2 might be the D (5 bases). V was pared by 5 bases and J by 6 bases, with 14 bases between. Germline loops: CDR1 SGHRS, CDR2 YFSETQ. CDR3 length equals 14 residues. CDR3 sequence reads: CASREGSIAGELFF. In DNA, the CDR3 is TGCGCCAGCAGAGAAGGGAGTATAGCCGGGGAGCTGTTTTTT. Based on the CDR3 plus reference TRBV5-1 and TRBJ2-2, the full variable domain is KAGVTQTPRYLIKTRGQQVTLSCSPISGHRSVSWYQQTPGQGLQFLFEYFSETQRNKGNFPGRFSGRQFSNSRSEMNVSTLELGDSALYLCASREGSIAGELFFGEGSRLTVL.

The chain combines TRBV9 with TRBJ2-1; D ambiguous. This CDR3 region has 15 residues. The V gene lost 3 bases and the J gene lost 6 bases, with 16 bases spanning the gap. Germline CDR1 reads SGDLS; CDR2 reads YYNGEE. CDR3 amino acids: CASSGSLTGINEQFF. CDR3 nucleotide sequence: TGTGCCAGCAGCGGATCATTGACTGGTATCAATGAGCAGTTCTTC.

The CDR3 is CATRPTGNQPQHF. CDR3 nucleotide sequence: TGTGCCACCCGCCCCACAGGGAATCAGCCCCAGCATTTT. The V call is TRBV19, the J call TRBJ1-5; tentative D call: TRBD1 (6 bases). Germline values: CDR1 LNHDA, CDR2 SQIVND (reference sequence). V was pared by 10 bases and J by 4 bases, with 14 bases between. The CDR3 loop spans 13 amino acids.

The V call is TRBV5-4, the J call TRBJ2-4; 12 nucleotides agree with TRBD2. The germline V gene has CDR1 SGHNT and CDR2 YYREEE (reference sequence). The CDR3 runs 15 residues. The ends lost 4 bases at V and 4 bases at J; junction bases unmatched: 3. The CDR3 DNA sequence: TGTGCCAGCAGCCCGACTAGCGGGGGAAAAAACATTCAGTACTTC. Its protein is CASSPTSGGKNIQYF.

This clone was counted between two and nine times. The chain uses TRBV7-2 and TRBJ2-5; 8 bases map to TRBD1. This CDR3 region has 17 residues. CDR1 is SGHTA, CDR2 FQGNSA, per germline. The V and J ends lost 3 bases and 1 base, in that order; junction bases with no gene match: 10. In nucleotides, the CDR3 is TGTGCCAGCAGCTTGTCTCTCGGGACAGGACTCCAAGAGACCCAGTACTTC. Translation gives CASSLSLGTGLQETQYF.

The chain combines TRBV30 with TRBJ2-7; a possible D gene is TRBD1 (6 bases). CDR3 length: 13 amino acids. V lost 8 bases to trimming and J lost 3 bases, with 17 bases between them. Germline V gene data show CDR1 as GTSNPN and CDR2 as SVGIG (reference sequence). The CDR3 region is CAGTSLKHYEQYF. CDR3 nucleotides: TGTGCCGGGACATCGTTAAAGCACTACGAGCAGTACTTC.

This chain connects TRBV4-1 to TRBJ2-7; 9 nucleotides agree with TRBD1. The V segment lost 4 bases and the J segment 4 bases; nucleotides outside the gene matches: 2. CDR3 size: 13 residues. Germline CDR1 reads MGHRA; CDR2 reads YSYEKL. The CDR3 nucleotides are TGCGCCAGCAGCCGGACAGGGGAATACGAGCAGTACTTC. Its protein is CASSRTGEYEQYF.